These 15 T cell receptor beta chains were sequenced from one sample in a study of OX40 agonist ivuxolimab in advanced cancers. The repertoire was sequenced with immunoSEQ multiplex PCR; TCRdb's copy has only in-frame clones and lacks some. Of about 62,000 clones listed, 92% are singletons. The sample here was CD4+ or CD8+ T cells sorted from blood, taken in a trial of the OX40 agonist ivuxolimab. Every receptor here comes from an adult with an advanced solid tumor such as melanoma, head and neck, liver or kidney cancer.

The V and J genes are TRBV11-3 and TRBJ2-2, with 9 bases lining up with TRBD2. The germline V gene has CDR1 SGHNT and CDR2 YENEEA. The CDR3 is 17 residues long. Trimming removed 0 bases from V and 11 bases from J; junction bases left unmatched: 13. CDR3 in amino acids: CASSLDRQGLAPSELFF. DNA of the CDR3: TGTGCCAGCAGCTTAGATCGGCAGGGACTAGCCCCAAGCGAGCTGTTTTTT.

To note about this clone: Other DNA sequences within the sample encode an identical CDR3. The chain links TRBV10-3 to TRBJ2-1; D unclear. In germline, CDR1 is ENHRY, CDR2 SYGVKD. Trimming took off 0 bases at V and 1 base at J, with 7 bases between the two ends. The CDR3 runs 15 residues. The CDR3 DNA reads as TGTGCCATCAGTGAGTCGACCTCTTCCTACAATGAGCAGTTCTTC. It is translated as CAISESTSSYNEQFF.

J is TRBJ2-7 and V is TRBV9, with D tentatively TRBD1 (5 bases). The germline V gene encodes CDR1 SGDLS and CDR2 YYNGEE. V lost 2 bases and J 3 bases, leaving 12 bases between the germline ends. CDR3 length: 14 amino acids. CDR3 nucleotides: TGTGCCAGCAGCGTGACGGACAAGAACTACGAGCAGTACTTC. This translates into CASSVTDKNYEQYF.

The chain is built from TRBV4-1 and TRBJ2-1; D is unresolved. V dropped 1 base and J dropped 0 bases, with 13 bases sitting between them. Per germline, CDR1 MGHRA and CDR2 YSYEKL. The CDR3 extends over 17 amino acids. This CDR3 reads CASSQAHDWSSYNEQFF. The CDR3 bases are TGCGCCAGCAGCCAAGCCCATGACTGGAGCTCCTACAATGAGCAGTTCTTC.

Regarding this clone: At the DNA level, this CDR3 is encoded by other sequences in the same sample as well. The gene calls are TRBV29-1 and TRBJ1-2; D unresolved. Deletions cut 6 bases from V and 4 bases from J, with 24 bases between. The CDR3 runs to 16 residues. The germline V gene has CDR1 SQVTM and CDR2 ANQGSEA. The CDR3 nucleotides read TGCAGCGTCCGGTGGGAGGCCCCCTTCCCCATCTATGGCTACACCTTC. Translating it yields CSVRWEAPFPIYGYTF.

In its sample, this clone was seen once. The chain has TRBV29-1 and TRBJ2-7, with a tentative D call TRBD1 (6 bases). CDR1 and CDR2 from the germline V gene are SQVTM and ANQGSEA. V dropped 4 bases and J dropped 5 bases, with 9 bases sitting between them. The CDR3 runs to 11 residues. CDR3 in DNA: TGCAGCGTTGGGGGGCCGAACGAGCAGTACTTC. It yields the protein CSVGGPNEQYF.

The V and J genes are TRBV11-2 and TRBJ2-3; D call uncertain. This CDR3 spans 15 amino acids. Germline values: CDR1 SGHAT, CDR2 FQNNGV. Deletions cut 1 base from V and 0 bases from J, with 8 bases between. The CDR3 loop is CASSLGASSTDTQYF. The CDR3 DNA follows: TGTGCCAGCAGCTTAGGAGCGTCGAGCACAGATACGCAGTATTTT.

V is TRBV30 and J is TRBJ2-1; D is ambiguous. Deletions cut 0 bases from V and 7 bases from J, with 4 bases between. Germline lookup yields CDR1 GTSNPN and CDR2 SVGIG (reference sequence). The CDR3 consists of 11 residues. The CDR3 bases are TGTGCCTGGAGTGTCCGTAATGAGCAGTTCTTC. It yields the protein CAWSVRNEQFF.

The chain carries TRBV5-6 and TRBJ2-7, with D possibly matching TRBD2 (5 bases). Germline V gene lookup returns CDR1 SGHDT and CDR2 YYEEEE. V gave up 2 bases and J gave up 0 bases, with 6 bases separating them. This CDR3 is 13 amino acids long. DNA for the CDR3: TGTGCCAGCAGCTTAGGGAGCTCCTACGAGCAGTACTTC. This encodes CASSLGSSYEQYF.

The chain is built from TRBV6-5 and TRBJ2-5, with 7 positions matching TRBD2. The CDR3 is 13 residues long. Per the germline V gene, CDR1 is MNHEY and CDR2 is SVGAGI. Trimming at V came to 5 bases and at J to 5 bases, leaving 5 bases not matched to a gene. The DNA for the CDR3 is TGTGCCAGCAGTACAGCGGGATGGGAGACCCAGTACTTC. It codes for CASSTAGWETQYF.

This chain connects TRBV4-1 to TRBJ2-7, with 7 positions matching TRBD2. The germline V gene encodes CDR1 MGHRA and CDR2 YSYEKL. V shed 3 bases and J 7 bases; nucleotides not matched to a gene: 18. This CDR3 contains 17 residues. The CDR3 is CASSHAPATSDPWEQYF. The CDR3 bases are TGCGCCAGCAGCCACGCCCCCGCAACTAGCGATCCTTGGGAGCAGTACTTC.

There are a few counts of this clone. CDR3 loop: CASSQEVGLQNQPQHF. The CDR3 nucleotides are TGTGCCAGCAGCCAAGAGGTCGGACTCCAGAATCAGCCCCAGCATTTT. The genes are TRBV4-2 and TRBJ1-5; D unresolved. The CDR3 is 16 residues long. Germline CDR1 and CDR2: LGHNA and YNFKEQ. V was pared by 0 bases and J by 4 bases, with 13 bases between.

V is TRBV9 and J is TRBJ2-4; no firm D call. The CDR3 has 14 amino acids. V shed 4 bases and J shed 3 bases, with 11 bases lying between them. CDR1 is SGDLS and CDR2 is YYNGEE in the germline V gene. CDR3 sequence reads: CASSTNVGKNIQYF. For the CDR3, the DNA is TGTGCCAGCAGCACCAATGTGGGCAAAAACATTCAGTACTTC.

The rearrangement joins TRBV15 to TRBJ2-7, with unresolved D. Germline V gives CDR1 LNHNV, CDR2 YYDKDF (reference sequence). Deletions cut 5 bases from V and 1 base from J, with 9 bases between. CDR3 length: 13 residues. The CDR3 bases are TGTGCCACCAGCCCCCGTCCTTCCTACGAGCAGTACTTC. The encoded protein is CATSPRPSYEQYF.

The chain combines TRBV7-3 with TRBJ2-1; 13 bases agree with TRBD2. The junction had 1 base not matched to a gene; V was cut back by 2 bases and J by 9 bases. CDR3 length: 14 residues. Germline CDR1 and CDR2: SGHTA and FQGTGA. CDR3 DNA sequence: TGTGCCAGCAGCTTATGGACTAGCGGGGGTGAGCAGTTCTTC. Residues: CASSLWTSGGEQFF. The full variable domain, in which reference TRBV7-3 and TRBJ2-1 provide the parts outside the CDR3, is GAGVSQTPSNKVTEKGKYVELRCDPISGHTALYWYRQSLGQGPEFLIYFQGTGAADDSGLPNDRFFAVRPEGSVSTLKIQRTERGDSAVYLCASSLWTSGGEQFFGPGTRLTVL.